Following are 6 T cell receptor beta chains from one sample sequenced in a study of T cell repertoires in aging, cancer and after chemotherapy. TRB rearrangements spanning V, D and J were amplified using mixed TRB-A/B primers. One entry per CDR3 protein, called by TCRdb with MiXCR from the multiplex PCR reads. Here the sample spans more than 8,500 distinct CDR3 sequences, roughly two fifths being singletons. The template was genomic DNA from peripheral blood, not RNA. The specimen sequenced was blood. These receptors were taken from a human donor in good health.

CDR3 loop: CASSSRPGRNTGELFF. CDR3 nucleotide sequence: TGTGCCAGCAGCTCTCGGCCCGGAAGGAACACCGGGGAGCTGTTTTTT. V and J are TRBV13 and TRBJ2-2; the D is unclear. V lost 4 bases and J lost 1, with 13 bases in between. CDR3 length: 16 amino acids. The germline V gene has CDR1 PRHDT and CDR2 FYEKMQ (reference sequence).

The V and J genes are TRBV30 and TRBJ1-1; tentative D call: TRBD1 (5 bases). Germline CDR1 reads GTSNPN; CDR2 reads SVGIG (reference sequence). V was clipped by 0 bases and J by 0 bases, with 11 bases between them. This CDR3 spans 15 amino acids. CDR3 DNA: TGTGCCTGGAGTGTAAGGGGCTCTATGAACACTGAAGCTTTCTTT. As protein: CAWSVRGSMNTEAFF.

This clonotype was found a few times. The chain combines TRBV6-1 with TRBJ2-2, with D perhaps matching TRBD1 (6 bases). CDR3 length equals 16 residues. With 4 bases removed from V and 2 bases from J, the gap between germline ends came to 14 bases. CDR1 MNHNS and CDR2 SASEGT come from the germline V gene. CDR3 region: CASSATGQINTGELFF. The CDR3 region has the DNA TGTGCCAGCAGTGCCACCGGACAGATAAACACCGGGGAGCTGTTTTTT.

V usage is TRBV13 and J usage is TRBJ2-7, with 8 bases matching TRBD1. The V gene's germline CDR1 is PRHDT and CDR2 FYEKMQ (reference sequence). The CDR3 is made up of 13 amino acids. V lost 3 bases to trimming and J lost 6 bases; unmatched junction nucleotides: 4. CDR3 loop: CASSFLTGAEQYF. The CDR3 DNA follows: TGTGCCAGCAGCTTTCTGACAGGGGCCGAGCAGTACTTC.

This rearrangement joins TRBV7-2 to TRBJ1-5, with a possible D match to TRBD1 (6 bases). CDR1 and CDR2 (germline): SGHTA, FQGNSA. Trimming removed 2 bases at V and 5 bases at J, with 13 bases between. The CDR3 runs 15 residues. DNA for the CDR3: TGTGCCAGCAGCTTATCGGCAGGGGTGGATCAGCCCCAGCATTTT. It yields the protein CASSLSAGVDQPQHF.

This clonotype has more than one count but fewer than ten. The chain has TRBV5-5 and TRBJ2-2, with D possibly TRBD2 on 6 matching bases. This CDR3 spans 14 amino acids. V was shortened by 4 bases and J by 8 bases, with 15 bases between the two germline ends. Germline-derived CDR1 and CDR2 are SGHKS and YYEKEE (reference sequence). The CDR3 nucleotides are TGTGCCAGCAGCGCGGACTACTCGGCGGGGGAGCTGTTTTTT. It codes for CASSADYSAGELFF.